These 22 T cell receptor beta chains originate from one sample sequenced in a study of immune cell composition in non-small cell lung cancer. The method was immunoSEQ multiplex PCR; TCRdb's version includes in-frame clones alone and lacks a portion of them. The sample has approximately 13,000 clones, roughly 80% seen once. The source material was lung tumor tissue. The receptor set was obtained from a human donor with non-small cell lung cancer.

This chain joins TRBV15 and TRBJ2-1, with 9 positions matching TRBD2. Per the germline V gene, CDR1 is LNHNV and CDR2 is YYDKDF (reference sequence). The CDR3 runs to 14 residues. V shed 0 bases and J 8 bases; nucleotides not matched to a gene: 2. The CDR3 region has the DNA TGTGCCACCAGCAGAGATCGCGGGAGGGATGAGCAGTTCTTC. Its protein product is CATSRDRGRDEQFF.

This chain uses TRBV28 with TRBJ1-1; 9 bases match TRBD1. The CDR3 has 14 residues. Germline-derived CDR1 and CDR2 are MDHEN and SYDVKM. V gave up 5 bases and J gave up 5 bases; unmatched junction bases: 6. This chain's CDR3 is CASSPTGGGTEAFF. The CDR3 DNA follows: TGTGCCAGCAGTCCTACAGGGGGCGGGACTGAAGCTTTCTTT. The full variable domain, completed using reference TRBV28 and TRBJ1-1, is DVKVTQSSRYLVKRTGEKVFLECVQDMDHENMFWYRQDPGLGLRLIYFSYDVKMKEKGDIPEGYSVSREKKERFSLILESASTNQTSMYLCASSPTGGGTEAFFGQGTRLTVV.

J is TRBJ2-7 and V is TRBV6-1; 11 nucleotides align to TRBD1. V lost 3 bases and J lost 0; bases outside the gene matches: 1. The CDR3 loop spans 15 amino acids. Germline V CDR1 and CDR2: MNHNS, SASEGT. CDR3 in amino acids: CASSEGTGGSYEQYF. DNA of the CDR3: TGTGCCAGCAGTGAGGGGACAGGGGGCTCCTACGAGCAGTACTTC.

The CDR3 region is CASSREWGSDEQYF. The DNA of the CDR3 is TGTGCCAGCTCCCGGGAGTGGGGGAGTGACGAGCAGTACTTC. This sequence joins TRBV18 and TRBJ2-7; D may be TRBD2 (6 bases). The V end lost 6 bases, the J end lost 5 bases, and 17 bases lay between the germline ends. From germline, CDR1 is KGHSH and CDR2 LQKENI. This CDR3 comprises 14 residues.

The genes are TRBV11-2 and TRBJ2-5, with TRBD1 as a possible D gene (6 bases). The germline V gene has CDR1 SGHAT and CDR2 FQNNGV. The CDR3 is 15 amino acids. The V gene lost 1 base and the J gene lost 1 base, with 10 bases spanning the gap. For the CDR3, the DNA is TGTGCCAGCAGCTTAGGGACAGTCATCCAAGAGACCCAGTACTTC. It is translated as CASSLGTVIQETQYF.

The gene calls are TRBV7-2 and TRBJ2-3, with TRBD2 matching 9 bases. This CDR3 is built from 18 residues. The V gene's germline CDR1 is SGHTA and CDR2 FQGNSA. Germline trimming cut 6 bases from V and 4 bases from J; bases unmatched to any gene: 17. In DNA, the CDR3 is TGTGCCAGCAGTTGGCCGGGCGCGGCGGGAGGGCGGTCAGATACGCAGTATTTT. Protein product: CASSWPGAAGGRSDTQYF.

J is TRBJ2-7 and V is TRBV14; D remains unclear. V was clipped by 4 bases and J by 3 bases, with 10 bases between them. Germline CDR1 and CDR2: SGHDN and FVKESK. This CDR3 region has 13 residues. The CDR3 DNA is TGTGCCAGCAGCCTTGCGGTAAGCTACGAGCAGTACTTC. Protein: CASSLAVSYEQYF.

For the CDR3, the DNA is TGTGCCACCCTGCGAGTCGAGCAGTACTTC. This encodes CATLRVEQYF. This chain connects TRBV6-1 to TRBJ2-7; D is unresolved. V dropped 10 bases and J dropped 6 bases, with 10 bases sitting between them. CDR1 is MNHNS and CDR2 is SASEGT in the germline V gene. The CDR3 consists of 10 residues.

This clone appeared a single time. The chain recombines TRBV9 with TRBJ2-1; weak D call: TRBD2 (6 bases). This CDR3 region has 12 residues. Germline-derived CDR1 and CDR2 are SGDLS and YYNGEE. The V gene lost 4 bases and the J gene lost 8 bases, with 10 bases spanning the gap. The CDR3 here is CASSPWGDEQFF. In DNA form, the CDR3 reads TGTGCCAGCAGCCCCTGGGGGGATGAGCAGTTCTTC.

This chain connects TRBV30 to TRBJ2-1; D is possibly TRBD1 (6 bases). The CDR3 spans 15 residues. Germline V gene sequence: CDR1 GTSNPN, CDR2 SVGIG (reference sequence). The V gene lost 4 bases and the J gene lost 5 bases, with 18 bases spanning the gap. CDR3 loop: CAWNRVSSLNNEQFF. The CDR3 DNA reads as TGTGCCTGGAACAGGGTATCTTCCCTTAACAATGAGCAGTTCTTC. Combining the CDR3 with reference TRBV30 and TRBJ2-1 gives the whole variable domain SQTIHQWPATLVQPVGSPLSLECTVEGTSNPNLYWYRQAAGRGLQLLFYSVGIGQISSEVPQNLSASRPQDRQFILSSKKLLLSDSGFYLCAWNRVSSLNNEQFFGPGTRLTVL.

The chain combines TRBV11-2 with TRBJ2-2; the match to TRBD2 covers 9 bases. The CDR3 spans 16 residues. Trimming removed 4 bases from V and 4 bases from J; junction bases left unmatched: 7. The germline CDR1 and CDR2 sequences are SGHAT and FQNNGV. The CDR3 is CASSSQTSGLTGELFF. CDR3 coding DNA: TGTGCCAGCAGCTCCCAGACTAGCGGACTCACCGGGGAGCTGTTTTTT.

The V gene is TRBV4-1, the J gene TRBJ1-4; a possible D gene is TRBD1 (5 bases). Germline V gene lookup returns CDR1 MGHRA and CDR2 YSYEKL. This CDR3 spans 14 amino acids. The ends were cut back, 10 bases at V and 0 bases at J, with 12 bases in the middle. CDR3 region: CATKLQATNEKLFF. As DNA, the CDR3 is TGCGCCACCAAACTACAGGCAACTAATGAAAAACTGTTTTTT.

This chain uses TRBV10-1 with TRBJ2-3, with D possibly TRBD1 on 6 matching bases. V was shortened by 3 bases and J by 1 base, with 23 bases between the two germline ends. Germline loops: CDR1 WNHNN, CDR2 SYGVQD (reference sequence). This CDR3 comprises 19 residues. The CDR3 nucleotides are TGCGCCAGCAGTGAATCTGGACAGCCGGACATAACTCGCACAGATACGCAGTATTTT. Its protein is CASSESGQPDITRTDTQYF.

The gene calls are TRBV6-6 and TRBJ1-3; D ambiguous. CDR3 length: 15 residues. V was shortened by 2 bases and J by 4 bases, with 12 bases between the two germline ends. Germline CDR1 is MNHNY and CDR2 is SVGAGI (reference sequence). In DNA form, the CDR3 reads TGTGCCAGCAGTTACCTTGGGTTAGGGGGAAACACCATATATTTT. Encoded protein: CASSYLGLGGNTIYF.

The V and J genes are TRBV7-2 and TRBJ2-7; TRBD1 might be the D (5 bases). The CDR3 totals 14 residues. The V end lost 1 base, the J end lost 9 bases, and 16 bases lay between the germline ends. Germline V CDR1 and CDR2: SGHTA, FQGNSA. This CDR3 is CASSLEEGVGPQYF. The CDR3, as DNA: TGTGCCAGCAGCTTAGAGGAAGGGGTTGGACCGCAGTACTTC.

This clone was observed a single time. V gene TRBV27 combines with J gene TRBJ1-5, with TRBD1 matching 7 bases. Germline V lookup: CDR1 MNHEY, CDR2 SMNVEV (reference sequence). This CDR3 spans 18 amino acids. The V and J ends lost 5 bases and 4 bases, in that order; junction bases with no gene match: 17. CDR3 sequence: CASSPFLRQGTPNQPQHF. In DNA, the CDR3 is TGTGCCAGCAGTCCCTTTTTACGACAGGGAACGCCAAATCAGCCCCAGCATTTT.

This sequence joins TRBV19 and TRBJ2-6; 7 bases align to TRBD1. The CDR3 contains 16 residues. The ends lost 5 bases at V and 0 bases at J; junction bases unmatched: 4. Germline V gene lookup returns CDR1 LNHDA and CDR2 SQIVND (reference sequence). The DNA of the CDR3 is TGTGCCAGTAGTCCGGACAGGCACTCTGGGGCCAACGTCCTGACTTTC. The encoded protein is CASSPDRHSGANVLTF.

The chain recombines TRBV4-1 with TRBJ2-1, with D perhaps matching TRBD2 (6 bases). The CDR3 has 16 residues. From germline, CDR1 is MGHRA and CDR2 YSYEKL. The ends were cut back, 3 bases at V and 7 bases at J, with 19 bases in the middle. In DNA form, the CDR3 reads TGCGCCAGCAGCCATCAACTGGGGGGAGCTACAAATGAGCAGTTCTTC. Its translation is CASSHQLGGATNEQFF.

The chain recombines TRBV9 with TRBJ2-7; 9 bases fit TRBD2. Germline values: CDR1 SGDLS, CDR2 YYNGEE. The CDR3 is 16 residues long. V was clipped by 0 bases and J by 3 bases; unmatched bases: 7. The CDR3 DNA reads TGTGCCAGCAGCGTAGGGGGTAGCGGGAGTCTCTACGAGCAGTACTTC. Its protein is CASSVGGSGSLYEQYF.

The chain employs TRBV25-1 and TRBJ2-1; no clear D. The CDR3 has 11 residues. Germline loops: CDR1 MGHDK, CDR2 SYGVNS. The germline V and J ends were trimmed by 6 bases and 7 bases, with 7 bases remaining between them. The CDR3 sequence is CASRKNNEQFF. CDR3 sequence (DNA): TGTGCCAGCAGGAAAAATAATGAGCAGTTCTTC.

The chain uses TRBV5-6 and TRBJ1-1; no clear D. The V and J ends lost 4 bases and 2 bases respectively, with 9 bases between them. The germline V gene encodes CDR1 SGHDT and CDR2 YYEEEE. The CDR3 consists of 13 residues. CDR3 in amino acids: CASSLDLNTEAFF. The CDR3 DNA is TGTGCCAGCAGCCTAGACCTTAACACTGAAGCTTTCTTT. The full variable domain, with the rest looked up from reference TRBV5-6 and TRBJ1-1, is DAGVTQSPTHLIKTRGQQVTLRCSPKSGHDTVSWYQQALGQGPQFIFQYYEEEERQRGNFPDRFSGHQFPNYSSELNVNALLLGDSALYLCASSLDLNTEAFFGQGTRLTVV.

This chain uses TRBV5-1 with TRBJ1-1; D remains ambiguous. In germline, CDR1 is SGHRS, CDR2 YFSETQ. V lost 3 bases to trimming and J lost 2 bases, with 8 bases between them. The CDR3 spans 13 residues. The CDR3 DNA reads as TGCGCCAGCAGCTCGACACCTAACACTGAAGCTTTCTTT. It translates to CASSSTPNTEAFF.